This entry lists 19 T cell receptor beta chains sequenced from one sample in a study of a mutant IDH1 vaccine in newly diagnosed glioma. Time point described: week 11, during vaccination. Vaccinated patients received 300 ug of mutant IDH1 20-mer peptide per dose, with topical imiquimod. No antigen has been assigned to these receptors. Libraries were prepared by immunoSEQ multiplex PCR; TCRdb keeps only in-frame clonotypes and omits some of them. The repertoire holds more than 55,000 clones, around 80% seen once, with 3.5% to 4.5% in the top ten. This sample comprised PBMCs, obtained from a glioma patient whose treatment included an IDH1 peptide vaccine. The receptors were sampled from a man between 25 and 39 years old with glioma.

The chain employs TRBV12-5 and TRBJ1-1; no firm D call. Germline lookup yields CDR1 LGHNT and CDR2 FRNRAP. Trimming removed 6 bases at V and 1 base at J, with 9 bases between. The CDR3 contains 13 residues. CDR3 bases: TGTGCTAGTGGCTTCGGTGGGAACACTGAAGCTTTCTTT. Its protein is CASGFGGNTEAFF.

V and J are TRBV20-1 and TRBJ1-2; D not certain. Germline V CDR1 and CDR2: DFQATT, SNEGSKA (reference sequence). The CDR3 contains 10 residues. Trimming took 5 bases from V and 8 from J, leaving 9 bases between them. The DNA of the CDR3 is TGCAGTGCTCCGATAGAAGGCTACACCTTC. It translates to CSAPIEGYTF.

The table lists this clone with a count of one. V and J are TRBV4-1 and TRBJ1-4; D gene ambiguous. This CDR3 comprises 17 residues. Trimming pared 0 bases from V and 4 bases from J, leaving 15 bases between. Germline CDR1 is MGHRA and CDR2 is YSYEKL. The CDR3 DNA reads as TGCGCCAGCAGCCAAGAAGGGTACAGCTCCAGTAATGAAAAACTGTTTTTT. Its translation is CASSQEGYSSSNEKLFF.

The chain has TRBV5-4 and TRBJ2-1, with 14 positions matching TRBD2. The CDR3 length is 15 residues. Germline CDR1 is SGHNT and CDR2 is YYREEE (reference sequence). The junction had 7 bases not matched to a gene; V was cut back by 4 bases and J by 10 bases. The CDR3 region has the DNA TGTGCCAGCAGCCTTGGACTAGCGGGGGGAGAAGAGCAGTTCTTC. Protein product: CASSLGLAGGEEQFF.

This chain uses TRBV6-6 with TRBJ2-7; 11 bases agree with TRBD1. The J segment lost 2 bases and the V segment lost 5 bases, leaving 2 bases of the junction unmatched. CDR3 size: 14 residues. Germline loops: CDR1 MNHNY, CDR2 SVGAGI (reference sequence). CDR3 sequence: CASSRGQGAYEQYF. Here the CDR3 DNA reads TGTGCCAGCAGTCGGGGACAGGGGGCCTACGAGCAGTACTTC.

The rearrangement links TRBV19 to TRBJ1-1; D unresolved. Trimming removed 7 bases at V and 6 bases at J, with 18 bases between. This CDR3 spans 14 amino acids. Germline CDR1 reads LNHDA; CDR2 reads SQIVND (reference sequence). This CDR3 reads CASKGLGVNAEAFF. CDR3 nucleotides: TGTGCCAGTAAAGGTCTTGGGGTTAACGCTGAAGCTTTCTTT.

The rearrangement links TRBV28 to TRBJ1-2; D not certain. The CDR3 consists of 12 residues. Deletions cut 3 bases from V and 5 bases from J, with 7 bases between. CDR1 is MDHEN and CDR2 is SYDVKM in the germline V gene. The CDR3 DNA reads as TGTGCCAGCAGTTTGAGACTTTATGGCTACACCTTC. As protein: CASSLRLYGYTF.

The chain couples TRBV27 to TRBJ1-4, with 7 bases that match TRBD1. CDR1 is MNHEY, CDR2 SMNVEV, per germline (reference sequence). The J segment lost 6 bases and the V segment lost 3 bases, leaving 4 bases of the junction unmatched. This CDR3 has 14 amino acids. Here the CDR3 DNA reads TGTGCCAGCAGTTTGAACAGGGGTTATGAAAAACTGTTTTTT. The encoded protein is CASSLNRGYEKLFF.

This chain links TRBV5-1 with TRBJ2-2, with 7 bases fitting TRBD2. The length of the CDR3 is 15 residues. J was trimmed by 4 bases and V by 0 bases; bases with no gene match: 3. CDR1 SGHRS and CDR2 YFSETQ come from the germline V gene. As DNA, the CDR3 is TGCGCCAGCAGCTTGGGACTAGCAGGCACCGGGGAGCTGTTTTTT. This codes for CASSLGLAGTGELFF.

The chain couples TRBV9 to TRBJ1-1; D is unclear. Germline V gives CDR1 SGDLS, CDR2 YYNGEE. V shed 4 bases and J shed 1 base, with 11 bases lying between them. The CDR3 runs to 14 residues. The CDR3 bases are TGTGCCAGCAGCATCGACGGCCGGAACACTGAAGCTTTCTTT. It translates to CASSIDGRNTEAFF.

The chain employs TRBV19 and TRBJ2-3; 15 nucleotides agree with TRBD2. This CDR3 is 17 amino acids long. V was pared by 2 bases and J by 4 bases, with 4 bases of the junction left unmatched. Germline assignment: CDR1 LNHDA and CDR2 SQIVND (reference sequence). CDR3 region: CASSIYGTSGGPDTQYF. CDR3 nucleotides: TGTGCCAGTAGTATATATGGGACTAGCGGGGGGCCAGATACGCAGTATTTT.

The chain recombines TRBV2 with TRBJ2-1, with TRBD1 matching over 9 bases. The junction had 6 bases not matched to a gene; V was cut back by 3 bases and J by 0 bases. The CDR3 is made up of 17 amino acids. The germline V gene has CDR1 SNHLY and CDR2 FYNNEI. CDR3 DNA: TGTGCCAGCAGTGACGGACAGGGGTCAAGCTCCTACAATGAGCAGTTCTTC. Translated: CASSDGQGSSSYNEQFF.

This clone was recorded only once. The chain is built from TRBV2 and TRBJ2-3; 9 bases are a match to TRBD1. V was pared by 3 bases and J by 6 bases, with 4 bases of the junction left unmatched. From germline, CDR1 is SNHLY and CDR2 FYNNEI. The CDR3 spans 14 residues. The CDR3: CASSEGQGFDTQYF. The CDR3 DNA reads as TGTGCCAGCAGTGAGGGACAGGGATTTGATACGCAGTATTTT.

The CDR3 sequence is CATSRDLMGETQYGYTF. The CDR3 bases are TGTGCCACCAGCAGAGATTTGATGGGGGAAACCCAGTATGGCTACACCTTC. V and J are TRBV15 and TRBJ1-2; perhaps TRBD1 as D (5 bases). Deletions cut 0 bases from V and 5 bases from J, with 19 bases between. Germline V gives CDR1 LNHNV, CDR2 YYDKDF (reference sequence). This CDR3 contains 17 residues.

The rearrangement uses TRBV7-7 and TRBJ1-3; unclear D gene. Germline loops: CDR1 SSHAT, CDR2 FNYEAQ (reference sequence). The CDR3 length is 14 residues. Trimming left V 5 bases short and J 2 bases short, with 10 bases between. Here the CDR3 reads CASSDPAAGNTIYF. The DNA of the CDR3 is TGTGCCAGCAGCGATCCAGCGGCTGGAAACACCATATATTTT.

V and J are TRBV7-3 and TRBJ2-2; TRBD1 matches at 8 bases. From germline, CDR1 is SGHTA and CDR2 FQGTGA. Trimming cost V 5 bases and J 5 bases; bases outside gene matches: 7. There are 15 residues in the CDR3. The CDR3 reads CASSRGQGRTGELFF. The CDR3 DNA sequence: TGTGCCAGCAGCCGCGGACAGGGAAGAACCGGGGAGCTGTTTTTT.

This clone appeared a single time. V gene TRBV5-1 combines with J gene TRBJ2-1; 13 bases fit TRBD2. V trimming: 4 bases; J trimming: 3 bases; junction bases outside the gene matches: 4. Germline V lookup: CDR1 SGHRS, CDR2 YFSETQ. The CDR3 has 16 residues. The CDR3 sequence is CASSRLAGGNYNEQFF. The CDR3 coding sequence is TGCGCCAGCAGCCGACTAGCGGGAGGAAACTACAATGAGCAGTTCTTC.

The V gene is TRBV30, the J gene TRBJ1-1; TRBD1 agrees at 7 bases. The germline V gene encodes CDR1 GTSNPN and CDR2 SVGIG (reference sequence). J gave up 4 bases and V 4 bases, and 3 bases lay outside the gene matches. CDR3 size: 12 residues. The DNA for the CDR3 is TGTGCCTGGACTAGGGGGCCCACTGAAGCTTTCTTT. Translated: CAWTRGPTEAFF.

This sequence joins TRBV4-1 and TRBJ2-7; D gene unclear. The germline V gene encodes CDR1 MGHRA and CDR2 YSYEKL. The CDR3 totals 13 residues. With 1 base removed from V and 9 bases from J, the gap between germline ends came to 13 bases. The CDR3 protein is CASSQGAVSGQYF. The CDR3 nucleotides are TGCGCCAGCAGCCAAGGGGCCGTTTCTGGGCAGTACTTC.